What follows is one TCR beta chain and its context. Its antigen is not yet known. The sample holds no much larger clone one base away, and base qualities are not on file. This sample is drawn from a study of blood T cell repertoires in COVID-19 (TCRdb year 2020). Context from the whole study: Samples covering the acute and convalescent phases of COVID-19 were provided by collaborators in the United States, Italy and Spain. The repertoires were made available in a free public database intended to serve as a resource for research on the immune response to SARS-CoV-2. The prospective study material was composed of cDNA or gDNA derived from T cells, B-cell-depleted T cells, or PBMCs. HLA class I and class II types, where available, came from metadata supplied by the sample provider rather than from assay-based typing. A de-identified subject ID, COVID-19 status, age in years and sex were almost always included in the sample metadata. The samples were drawn from two sources: the first 160 participants of the ongoing ImmuneRACE study, and fewer than 1,500 subjects contributed by 6 global collaborators. Deeply sampled blood TCRbeta repertoires from subjects exposed to, actively infected with, or recovered from COVID-19 were included in the dataset.

The immunoSEQ Assay, a bias-controlled multiplex PCR, was used to amplify TCRbeta CDR3 regions from genomic DNA. The authors' pipeline ran thus. Within the assay, amplification of reference gene primers was used to estimate how many nucleated cells each sample contained. To quantify the absolute abundance of each unique TCRbeta CDR3 rearrangement, sequence reads were collapsed and filtered. For each sample, productive Simpson clonality was calculated as the square root of Simpson's diversity index across productive rearrangements. TCRdb took over this immuneACCESS table, retaining in-frame rearrangements with V and J assigned. Such tables are incomplete; in checked studies, under half of the missing clones stem from an unresolved V gene, and the remainder is unexplained. D and trimming were read from the DNA, whereas the V and J calls and clone size are those reported in that table. This sample is represented by over 100,000 clones; 70% to 90% of them were singletons. The ten largest clonotypes hold approximately 1.5% of the sample.

Collaborating institutions collected whole blood in K2EDTA tubes following their own protocols. For TCRbeta analysis, collaborators shipped samples as frozen whole blood, isolated PBMCs, or DNA extracted from either of those sample types. Relative to germline, V is missing 6 bases and J is missing 3 bases, with 10 bases of the junction outside any gene match. Taken from cysteine to phenylalanine, the CDR3 has 16 residues. CDR3 DNA only is kept here, 48 bases in frame from base 1. CDR1 and CDR2 (LNHDA, SQIVND) derive from the germline V gene (reference sequence). Study-wide conclusions, independent of this receptor: How much clinical and demographic metadata was included differed by source and by participant, and the metadata was provided uncurated.

This clonotype was obtained from a man aged 35 to 55 with acute or convalescent COVID-19. Source material: peripheral blood. The chain is encoded by TRBV19 joined to TRBJ1-2; TRBD1 agrees with 10 junctional bases. The CDR3 protein: CASSNRRDRGDYGYTF. The sequence in DNA is TGTGCCAGTAGCAACCGCCGGGACAGGGGAGACTATGGCTACACCTTC.